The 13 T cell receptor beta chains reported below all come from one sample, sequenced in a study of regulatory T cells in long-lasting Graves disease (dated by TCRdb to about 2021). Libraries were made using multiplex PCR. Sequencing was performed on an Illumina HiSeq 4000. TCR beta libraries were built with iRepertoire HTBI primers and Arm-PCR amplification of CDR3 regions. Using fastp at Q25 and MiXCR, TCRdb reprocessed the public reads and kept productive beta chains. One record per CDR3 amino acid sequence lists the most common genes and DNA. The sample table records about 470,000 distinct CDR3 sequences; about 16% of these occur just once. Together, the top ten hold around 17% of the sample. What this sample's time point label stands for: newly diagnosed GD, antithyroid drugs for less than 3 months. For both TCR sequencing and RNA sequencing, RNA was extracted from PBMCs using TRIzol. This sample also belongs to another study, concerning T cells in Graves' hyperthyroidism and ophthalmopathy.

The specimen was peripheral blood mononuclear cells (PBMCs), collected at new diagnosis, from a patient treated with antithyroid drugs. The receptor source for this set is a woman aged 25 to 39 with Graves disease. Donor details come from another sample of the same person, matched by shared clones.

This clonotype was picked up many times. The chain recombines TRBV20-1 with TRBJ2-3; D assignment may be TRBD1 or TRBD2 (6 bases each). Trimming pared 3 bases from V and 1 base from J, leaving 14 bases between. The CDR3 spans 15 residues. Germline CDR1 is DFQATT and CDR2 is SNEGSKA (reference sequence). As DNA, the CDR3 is TGCAGTGCTAGCGAAGGGGGGCACGGCACAGATACGCAGTATTTT. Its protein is CSASEGGHGTDTQYF.

The CDR3 spells CASSDSIPGVAGGAKNIQYF. DNA of the CDR3: TGTGCCAGCAGTGACTCGATCCCCGGAGTAGCGGGAGGAGCCAAAAACATTCAGTACTTC. The V gene is TRBV6-4, the J gene TRBJ2-4; 10 bases fit TRBD2. The germline V gene encodes CDR1 MRHNA and CDR2 SNTAGT. Trimming took 0 bases from V and 0 from J; bases not matched to a gene: 11. The CDR3 runs 20 residues.

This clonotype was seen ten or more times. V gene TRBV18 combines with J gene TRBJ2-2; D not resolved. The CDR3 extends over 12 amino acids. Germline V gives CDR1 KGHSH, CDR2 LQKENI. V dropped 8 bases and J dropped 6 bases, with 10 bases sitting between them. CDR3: CASSPPSGELFF. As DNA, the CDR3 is TGTGCCAGCAGCCCCCCCTCCGGGGAGCTGTTTTTT.

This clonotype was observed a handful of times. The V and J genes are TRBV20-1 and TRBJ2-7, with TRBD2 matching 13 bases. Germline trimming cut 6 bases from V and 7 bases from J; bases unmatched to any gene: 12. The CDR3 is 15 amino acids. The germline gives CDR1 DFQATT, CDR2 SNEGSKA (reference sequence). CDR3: CSASPTSGRINEQYF. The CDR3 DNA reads TGCAGTGCAAGCCCGACTAGCGGGAGGATAAATGAGCAGTACTTC.

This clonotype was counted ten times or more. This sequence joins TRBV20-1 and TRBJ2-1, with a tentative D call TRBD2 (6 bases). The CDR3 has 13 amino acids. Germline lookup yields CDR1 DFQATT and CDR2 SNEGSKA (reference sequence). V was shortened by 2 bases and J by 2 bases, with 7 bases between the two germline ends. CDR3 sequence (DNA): TGCAGTGCTAGATTAGCGGCCTACAATGAGCAGTTCTTC. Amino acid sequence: CSARLAAYNEQFF.

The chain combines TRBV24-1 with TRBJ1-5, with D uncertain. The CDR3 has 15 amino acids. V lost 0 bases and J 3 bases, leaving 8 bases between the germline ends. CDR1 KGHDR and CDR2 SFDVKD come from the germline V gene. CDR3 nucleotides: TGTGCCACCAGTGATTTGGGGCCGAACAATCAGCCCCAGCATTTT. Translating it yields CATSDLGPNNQPQHF.

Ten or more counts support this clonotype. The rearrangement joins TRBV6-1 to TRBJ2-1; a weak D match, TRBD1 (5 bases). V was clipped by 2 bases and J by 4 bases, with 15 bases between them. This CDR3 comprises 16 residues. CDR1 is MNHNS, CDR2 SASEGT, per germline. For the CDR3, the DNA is TGTGCCAGCAGTGAACGTATAGGTCAGGGATACAATGAGCAGTTCTTC. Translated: CASSERIGQGYNEQFF.

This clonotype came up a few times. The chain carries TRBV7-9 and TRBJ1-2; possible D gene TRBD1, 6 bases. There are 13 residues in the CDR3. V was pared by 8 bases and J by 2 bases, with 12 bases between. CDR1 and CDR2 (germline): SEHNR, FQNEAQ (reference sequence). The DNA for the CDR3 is TGTGCCAGCCTGGGGGCAGGGAACTATGGCTACACCTTC. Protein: CASLGAGNYGYTF.

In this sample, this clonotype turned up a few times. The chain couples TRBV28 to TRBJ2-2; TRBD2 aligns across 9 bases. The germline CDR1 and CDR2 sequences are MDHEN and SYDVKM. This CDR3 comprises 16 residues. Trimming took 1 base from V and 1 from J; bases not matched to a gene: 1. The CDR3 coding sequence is TGTGCCAGCAGTTTATCGACTAGCGGGAACACCGGGGAGCTGTTTTTT. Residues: CASSLSTSGNTGELFF.

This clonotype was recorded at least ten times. CDR3 residues: CAGGGQPQHF. The CDR3 nucleotides read TGTGCCGGAGGGGGTCAGCCCCAGCATTTT. The chain joins TRBV6-1 to TRBJ1-5; D is possibly TRBD1 (6 bases). The V gene lost 11 bases and the J gene lost 6 bases, with 8 bases spanning the gap. This CDR3 is 10 amino acids long. The germline gives CDR1 MNHNS, CDR2 SASEGT.

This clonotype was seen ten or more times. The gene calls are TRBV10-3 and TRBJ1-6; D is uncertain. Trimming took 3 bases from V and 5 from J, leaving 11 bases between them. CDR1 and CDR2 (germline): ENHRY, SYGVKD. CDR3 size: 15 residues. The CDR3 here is CAISETRTNNSPLHF. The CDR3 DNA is TGTGCCATCAGTGAAACCCGCACCAATAATTCACCCCTCCACTTT.

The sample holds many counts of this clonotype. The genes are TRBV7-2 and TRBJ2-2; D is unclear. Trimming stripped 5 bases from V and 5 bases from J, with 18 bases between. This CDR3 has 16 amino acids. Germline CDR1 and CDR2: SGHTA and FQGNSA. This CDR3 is CASSMSGGMGTGELFF. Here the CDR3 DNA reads TGTGCCAGCAGCATGAGTGGTGGCATGGGGACCGGGGAGCTGTTTTTT.

CDR3 in amino acids: CASSGTGEGEQYF. CDR3 nucleotide sequence: TGTGCCAGCAGCGGGACAGGGGAAGGCGAGCAGTACTTC. The chain uses TRBV9 and TRBJ2-7; 9 bases match TRBD1. V gave up 3 bases and J gave up 6 bases; unmatched junction bases: 4. Per the germline V gene, CDR1 is SGDLS and CDR2 is YYNGEE. This CDR3 comprises 13 residues.